Shown below are 2 T cell receptor beta chains from a single sample sequenced in a study of T-cell reconstitution after alpha-beta-depleted transplantation in children. During its preparation, the TCRbeta library received unique molecular identifiers. TCRdb re-called the PCR reads with MiXCR, one entry per CDR3 protein. The repertoire holds 700,000 to 950,000 distinct CDR3 sequences, with 16% as singletons. The specimen was PBMCs, mostly from graft donor cells, collected 360 days after TCRalphabeta/CD19-depleted stem cell transplant. These TCRs come from a male patient younger than 18 who had a stem cell transplant for acute lymphoblastic leukemia, so the T cells may come from the graft donor.

This clonotype occurred a few times. The chain combines TRBV5-6 with TRBJ2-6; D assignment may be TRBD1 or TRBD2 (5 bases each). There are 19 residues in the CDR3. Trimming cost V 1 base and J 0 bases, with 17 bases left between them. In germline, CDR1 is SGHDT, CDR2 YYEEEE. CDR3 coding DNA: TGTGCCAGCAGCTTGTGGTCGGGACGCGCACTCTCTGGGGCCAACGTCCTGACTTTC. Protein sequence: CASSLWSGRALSGANVLTF.

The J gene is TRBJ2-4, the V gene TRBV2; weak D call: TRBD1 (7 bases). This CDR3 region has 12 residues. Germline CDR1 SNHLY, CDR2 FYNNEI. V gave up 0 bases and J gave up 15 bases, with 12 bases separating them. CDR3 sequence: CASSEASQGGYF. CDR3 bases: TGTGCCAGCAGTGAAGCGAGTCAGGGGGGGTACTTC.